A selection of T cell receptor beta chains follows, all from one sample in a study of monozygotic twins with inflammatory bowel disease. TCRdb re-called the 5' RACE reads and gives one entry per CDR3 protein, without DNA. The sample has fewer than 200,000 distinct CDR3 sequences, and its top ten clones hold around 2.8%. Sequencing was done on a sample of blood. Receptor source: a human donor with ulcerative colitis or Crohn's disease, or a healthy co-twin of an affected twin (not recorded which). The CDR3 runs from the conserved cysteine through the conserved F or W.

v_gene,j_gene,CDR3aa
TRBV6-1,TRBJ2-7,CASMNRREVDYEQYF
TRBV6-2/TRBV6-3,TRBJ2-3,CASGEFGTSNWGSDTQYF
TRBV12-3/TRBV12-4,TRBJ2-1,CASTRAGVSYNEQFF
TRBV6-2/TRBV6-3,TRBJ2-1,CASSYIWSGRDNEQFF
TRBV7-6,TRBJ1-5,CASSLTGGASNQPQHF
TRBV3-1,TRBJ2-1,CASSQLATGNNEQFF
TRBV5-4,TRBJ2-2,CASSSPRQGWSGELFF
TRBV12-3/TRBV12-4,TRBJ2-7,CASTITGTAYEQYF
TRBV5-1,TRBJ1-5,CASSLETGAHQPQHF
TRBV7-9,TRBJ1-5,CASSLEEFSNQPQHF
TRBV18,TRBJ2-1,CASSPGRDRGPYNEQFF
TRBV6-5,TRBJ1-2,CASSYRGNGYTF
TRBV7-3,TRBJ2-5,CASSLKGGDQETQYF
TRBV11-3,TRBJ2-1,CASSLTGNSDEQFF
TRBV7-8,TRBJ1-2,CASSLGTEANYGYTF
TRBV15,TRBJ1-2,CATSRVGGNYGYTF
TRBV4-3,TRBJ2-2,CASSQAPGQGFLTGELFF
TRBV5-1,TRBJ2-1,CASSLGRDGHNEQFF
TRBV12-5,TRBJ2-1,CASGLSGTSGRDSYNEQFF
TRBV10-3,TRBJ2-1,CAISGDSSYNEQFF
TRBV9,TRBJ2-4,CASSVGPIKNIQYF
TRBV9,TRBJ2-7,CASSVGSGGRGLSYEQYF
TRBV5-1,TRBJ2-7,CASSLDGSYEQYF
TRBV6-2/TRBV6-3,TRBJ1-1,CASSYPGTFPEAFF
TRBV27,TRBJ2-7,CASSLYSGQGIYEQYF
TRBV7-8,TRBJ2-7,CASSLMGREQYF
TRBV30,TRBJ1-1,CAWRGGTEAFF
TRBV7-2,TRBJ2-1,CASSLVGTPRGNEQFF
TRBV6-5,TRBJ2-1,CASSYYGQRSSYNEQFF
TRBV15,TRBJ2-3,CATGGVTDTQYF
TRBV29-1,TRBJ2-7,CSVPTGVLDEQYF
TRBV7-2,TRBJ1-5,CASSLPGGRNQPQHF
TRBV20-1,TRBJ2-3,CSANGEGPSVTDTQYF